This TCR beta chain was captured by sequencing in a study of blood T cell repertoires in COVID-19. Assay used: immunoSEQ multiplex PCR; TCRdb lists only in-frame clones, some missing. Of roughly 220,000 clones listed, 65% to 85% are singletons. The junction had 6 bases not matched to a gene; V was cut back by 2 bases and J by 0 bases. This CDR3 spans 17 amino acids. CDR1 and CDR2 from the germline V gene are LGHDT and YNNKEL (reference sequence). The sequenced sample was PBMCs or T cells enriched from blood (not recorded which). The chain links TRBV3-1 (or the pseudogene TRBV3-2) to TRBJ2-7; TRBD2 matches at 11 bases. This receptor was obtained from a man under 40 with acute COVID-19. In nucleotides, the CDR3 is TGTGCCAGCAGCCAACTGGGACTAGCGGAGAGCTCCTACGAGCAGTACTTC. Its protein product is CASSQLGLAESSYEQYF.